The present TCR beta chain was sequenced within a study of T cell changes during pregnancy in multiple sclerosis. The V and J ends lost 4 bases and 2 bases, in that order; junction bases with no gene match: 5. The CDR3 contains 15 residues. CDR1 is LGHNA and CDR2 is YNFKEQ in the germline V gene. TCRdb's table, derived via immunoSEQ multiplex PCR, lists solely in-frame clones and lacks some. In the table there are roughly 84,000 clones, 90% to 95% of which are singletons. The chain links TRBV4-2 to TRBJ2-3; TRBD2 agrees at 8 bases. The receptor comes from a female donor in good health, enrolled as a control in a pregnancy study. This material consisted of peripheral blood, taken in the third trimester of pregnancy. The CDR3 DNA follows: TGTGCCAGCAGCCCTCAAGCGGGAGACACAGATACGCAGTATTTT. It yields the protein CASSPQAGDTDTQYF.